Following are 28 T cell receptor beta chains from one sample sequenced in a study of CD8+CD57+ T cells in acquired aplastic anemia. Sequenced patients had shown CD8+CD57+ cell expansion by flow cytometry. CDR3 and TCR beta VDJ profiling relied on a genomic DNA template. TCRdb processed the reads anew with MiXCR; each CDR3 protein has one entry. The data show more than 150,000 distinct CDR3 sequences, around half seen once. The material sequenced was sorted CD4+, CD8+, or CD8+CD57+ T cells (not recorded which) from PBMCs. These receptors were taken from a human donor with aplastic anemia.

This chain links TRBV20-1 with TRBJ2-7, with TRBD1 as a possible D gene (6 bases). CDR3 length: 14 amino acids. CDR1 and CDR2 (germline): DFQATT, SNEGSKA (reference sequence). Trimming took off 4 bases at V and 0 bases at J, with 13 bases between the two ends. The CDR3 is CSATRTASSYEQYF. CDR3 nucleotide sequence: TGCAGTGCTACTAGGACAGCTAGCTCCTACGAGCAGTACTTC.

The rearrangement links TRBV20-1 to TRBJ2-3; tentative D call: TRBD2 (6 bases). This CDR3 has 12 residues. Trimming removed 1 base from V and 8 bases from J, with 10 bases in between. Germline CDR1 and CDR2: DFQATT and SNEGSKA (reference sequence). The CDR3 DNA sequence: TGCAGTGCTAGAGGACTAGGAGGTACGCAGTATTTT. It specifies CSARGLGGTQYF.

There are many counts of this clonotype. The chain is built from TRBV7-3 and TRBJ2-4, with D tentatively TRBD1 (6 bases). The germline V gene has CDR1 SGHTA and CDR2 FQGTGA. The CDR3 length is 13 residues. The V end was cut by 5 bases, the J end by 8 bases, with 13 bases between. The CDR3: CASSTTGSDIQYF. The CDR3 DNA follows: TGTGCCAGCAGCACCACAGGGAGTGACATTCAGTACTTC.

The rearrangement uses TRBV7-4 and TRBJ2-2, with 8 nucleotides matching TRBD2. The CDR3 is 15 amino acids. Germline CDR1 reads SGHVT; CDR2 reads SQSDAQ. J gave up 3 bases and V 4 bases, and 4 bases lay outside the gene matches. Written as DNA, the CDR3 is TGTGCCAGCAGCTCTCCGGGACTAGACACCGGGGAGCTGTTTTTT. This gives the protein CASSSPGLDTGELFF.

This clonotype was counted many times. This sequence joins TRBV2 and TRBJ1-1; TRBD1 matches 7 bases. The CDR3 runs to 16 residues. J was trimmed by 6 bases and V by 6 bases; bases with no gene match: 16. Per germline, CDR1 SNHLY and CDR2 FYNNEI. In nucleotides, the CDR3 is TGTGCCAGCAGGGGGACGAGGGGGCGGGTCGCGGCTGAAGCTTTCTTT. It translates to CASRGTRGRVAAEAFF.

This clonotype appeared many times. The V gene is TRBV9, the J gene TRBJ2-5; D not resolved. From germline, CDR1 is SGDLS and CDR2 YYNGEE. There are 14 residues in the CDR3. The ends were cut back, 2 bases at V and 5 bases at J, with 13 bases in the middle. CDR3 bases: TGTGCCAGCAGCGTCGGTAGCTGGCAGGAGACCCAGTACTTC. Amino acids: CASSVGSWQETQYF.

This clonotype has at least ten counts. The chain has TRBV20-1 and TRBJ2-1; 7 positions agree with TRBD2. Germline loops: CDR1 DFQATT, CDR2 SNEGSKA (reference sequence). V lost 1 base and J lost 4; bases outside the gene matches: 4. The CDR3 spans 14 residues. The CDR3 reads CSARGWGGYNEQFF. CDR3 DNA sequence: TGCAGTGCTAGAGGATGGGGAGGGTACAATGAGCAGTTCTTC.

This chain links TRBV15 with TRBJ2-7, with no clear D. Per the germline V gene, CDR1 is LNHNV and CDR2 is YYDKDF (reference sequence). The CDR3 extends over 15 amino acids. V was trimmed by 4 bases and J by 0 bases, leaving 13 bases between them. The CDR3 sequence is CATSTTRLNSYEQYF. The CDR3 bases are TGTGCCACCAGCACGACCAGGCTTAACTCCTACGAGCAGTACTTC.

The chain links TRBV24-1 to TRBJ2-5, with 8 bases aligning to TRBD1. Germline values: CDR1 KGHDR, CDR2 SFDVKD. This CDR3 contains 15 residues. V was pared by 2 bases and J by 9 bases, with 10 bases of the junction left unmatched. The CDR3 DNA follows: TGTGCCACCAGTGATTCGGGACAGGCCGATCAGCCCCAGTACTTC. This codes for CATSDSGQADQPQYF.

This clonotype was observed many times. As DNA, the CDR3 is TGTGCCAGTTCACCCCCCCCCTGGACCAAGCCAGATACGCAGTATTTT. It yields the protein CASSPPPWTKPDTQYF. This chain links TRBV19 with TRBJ2-3; unclear D gene. V lost 8 bases to trimming and J lost 4 bases, with 22 bases between them. The CDR3 has 16 residues. Germline CDR1 and CDR2: LNHDA and SQIVND (reference sequence).

The chain couples TRBV19 to TRBJ1-5; D remains unclear. Trimming removed 11 bases from V and 7 bases from J, with 9 bases in between. The length of the CDR3 is 10 residues. Per the germline V gene, CDR1 is LNHDA and CDR2 is SQIVND (reference sequence). The CDR3: CARGEQPQHF. CDR3 nucleotides: TGTGCCCGAGGTGAGCAGCCCCAGCATTTT. Looking up the rest from reference TRBV19 and TRBJ1-5 gives the full variable domain: DGGITQSPKYLFRKEGQNVTLSCEQNLNHDAMYWYRQDPGQGLRLIYYSQIVNDFQKGDIAEGYSVSREKKESFPLTVTSAQKNPTAFYLCARGEQPQHFGDGTRLSIL.

This clonotype has ten or more counts. V and J are TRBV20-1 and TRBJ2-7; 11 nucleotides match TRBD1. The CDR3 consists of 14 residues. CDR1 is DFQATT, CDR2 SNEGSKA, per germline (reference sequence). The V and J ends lost 6 bases and 5 bases, in that order; junction bases with no gene match: 9. This CDR3 is CSANSGQGGNEQYF. The CDR3 region has the DNA TGCAGTGCAAATTCGGGACAGGGGGGTAACGAGCAGTACTTC.

The chain combines TRBV29-1 with TRBJ2-3, with D possibly being TRBD1 (6 bases). The V gene lost 7 bases and the J gene lost 1 base, with 18 bases spanning the gap. The CDR3 loop spans 15 amino acids. Germline-derived CDR1 and CDR2 are SQVTM and ANQGSEA. CDR3 nucleotides: TGCAGCGCCTGGAGCAGGGGTTTTCGCACAGATACGCAGTATTTT. It is translated as CSAWSRGFRTDTQYF.

V is TRBV20-1 and J is TRBJ1-4; no clear D gene. Deletions cut 4 bases from V and 4 bases from J, with 7 bases between. CDR1 is DFQATT, CDR2 SNEGSKA, per germline (reference sequence). The CDR3 loop spans 12 amino acids. CDR3 in DNA: TGCAGTGCTAAACAGCTTAATGAAAAACTGTTTTTT. Amino acids: CSAKQLNEKLFF.

This clonotype was detected a few times. CDR3 protein: CATQGTDYGYTF. Written as DNA, the CDR3 is TGTGCCACTCAGGGGACGGACTATGGCTACACCTTC. The gene calls are TRBV24-1 and TRBJ1-2; tentative D call: TRBD1 (6 bases). Looked up from germline, CDR1 is KGHDR and CDR2 is SFDVKD. This CDR3 has 12 amino acids. V dropped 10 bases and J dropped 3 bases, with 11 bases sitting between them.

Comment on this clonotype: One base away lies a much larger clone, so this may be a sequencing read error. Because it lacks the conserved phenylalanine or tryptophan at the end, this CDR3 is likely a read error. The chain has TRBV3-1 and TRBJ2-7; TRBD1 or TRBD2 may be the D gene (5 bases each). This CDR3 spans 16 amino acids. V was shortened by 5 bases and J by 0 bases, with 17 bases between the two germline ends. The germline V gene encodes CDR1 LGHDT and CDR2 YNNKEL (reference sequence). This chain's CDR3 is CASSFTGTVSSYEQYL. In nucleotides, the CDR3 is TGTGCCAGCAGCTTTACCGGGACCGTAAGCTCCTACGAGCAGTACCTC.

This clonotype came up many times. The rearrangement links TRBV3-1 to TRBJ1-1; D is ambiguous. The CDR3 covers 11 residues. Germline V gives CDR1 LGHDT, CDR2 YNNKEL (reference sequence). V lost 8 bases, J lost 5 bases, and 9 bases lay in between. The chain's CDR3 is CASGRATEAFF. In nucleotides, the CDR3 is TGTGCCAGCGGTAGGGCAACTGAAGCTTTCTTT.

The V gene is TRBV10-2, the J gene TRBJ2-5; D is ambiguous. The CDR3 consists of 13 residues. Germline V gives CDR1 WSHSY, CDR2 SAAADI. The ends were cut back, 7 bases at V and 0 bases at J, with 9 bases in the middle. The CDR3: CASNGQYQETQYF. The CDR3 bases are TGCGCCAGCAATGGCCAGTACCAAGAGACCCAGTACTTC.

The J gene is TRBJ2-5, the V gene TRBV7-2, with D maybe TRBD1 (5 bases). This CDR3 region has 18 residues. Germline V gene data show CDR1 as SGHTA and CDR2 as FQGNSA. Trimming cost V 1 base and J 5 bases, with 23 bases left between them. CDR3 loop: CASSLGHSWGGRRETQYF. Written as DNA, the CDR3 is TGTGCCAGCAGCTTAGGGCATAGTTGGGGCGGACGTCGGGAGACCCAGTACTTC. Full variable domain (missing parts from reference TRBV7-2 and TRBJ2-5): GAGVSQSPSNKVTEKGKDVELRCDPISGHTALYWYRQSLGQGLEFLIYFQGNSAPDKSGLPSDRFSAERTGGSVSTLTIQRTQQEDSAVYLCASSLGHSWGGRRETQYFGPGTRLLVL.

This clonotype was found many times. The CDR3 bases are TGTGCCAGCAGCTTACCGGTAGGGGTTGGGATACAAGAGACCCAGTACTTC. Its protein is CASSLPVGVGIQETQYF. This chain joins TRBV7-3 and TRBJ2-5; possibly TRBD1 for D (5 bases). V lost 2 bases, J lost 2 bases, and 18 bases lay in between. The CDR3 totals 17 residues. The germline CDR1 and CDR2 sequences are SGHTA and FQGTGA. Together with reference TRBV7-3 and TRBJ2-5, the CDR3 gives the full variable domain: GAGVSQTPSNKVTEKGKYVELRCDPISGHTALYWYRQSLGQGPEFLIYFQGTGAADDSGLPNDRFFAVRPEGSVSTLKIQRTERGDSAVYLCASSLPVGVGIQETQYFGPGTRLLVL.

This clonotype was seen repeatedly, ten times or more. The chain couples TRBV5-1 to TRBJ1-1; D is unclear. Between the trimmed V and J ends, which lost 4 bases and 0 bases, there was a span of 13 bases. This CDR3 spans 15 amino acids. CDR1 is SGHRS, CDR2 YFSETQ, per germline. CDR3: CASSPSTLMNTEAFF. The CDR3, as DNA: TGCGCCAGCAGCCCCTCGACACTAATGAACACTGAAGCTTTCTTT.

This clonotype was seen once. CDR3 coding DNA: TGTGCCACCAGTGATACCGGGACAGGGAACACCGGGGAGCTGTTTTTT. Translating gives CATSDTGTGNTGELFF. The chain couples TRBV24-1 to TRBJ2-2, with TRBD1 matching 8 bases. Germline CDR1 and CDR2: KGHDR and SFDVKD. Unmatched junction bases numbered 3, after V lost 3 bases and J lost 1 base. The CDR3 spans 16 residues.

The V call is TRBV4-2, the J call TRBJ2-5; possibly TRBD1 or TRBD2 for D (5 bases each). The CDR3 is 16 residues long. Per the germline V gene, CDR1 is LGHNA and CDR2 is YNFKEQ. V lost 0 bases and J lost 5, with 16 bases in between. DNA for the CDR3: TGTGCCAGCAGCCAAGAGGGGACCGGGAATGGGGAGACCCAGTACTTC. This sequence encodes CASSQEGTGNGETQYF.

This clonotype was seen at least ten times. The chain employs TRBV19 and TRBJ2-7, with 8 positions matching TRBD1. This CDR3 region has 14 residues. The germline V gene has CDR1 LNHDA and CDR2 SQIVND (reference sequence). With 6 bases clipped from V and 9 bases from J, the junction kept 13 bases outside the gene matches. The CDR3 DNA sequence: TGTGCCAGTAGGAAGGACAGGGTCCTATCCCCGCAGTACTTC. This encodes CASRKDRVLSPQYF.

This chain joins TRBV7-9 and TRBJ2-7, with 9 bases aligning to TRBD1. J was trimmed by 3 bases and V by 5 bases; bases with no gene match: 8. In germline, CDR1 is SEHNR, CDR2 FQNEAQ (reference sequence). The CDR3 sequence is 15 residues long. CDR3 loop: CASSPSGTGRYEQYF. For the CDR3, the DNA is TGTGCCAGCAGCCCGTCCGGGACAGGGCGCTACGAGCAGTACTTC.

This clonotype was counted only a few times. The CDR3 nucleotides are TGCAGTGCTTTAACGCGCCCTTACGAGCAGTACTTC. Translation gives CSALTRPYEQYF. The rearrangement links TRBV20-1 to TRBJ2-7; D is ambiguous. Trimming stripped 5 bases from V and 4 bases from J, with 12 bases between. Germline CDR1 DFQATT, CDR2 SNEGSKA (reference sequence). This CDR3 region has 12 residues.

The chain joins TRBV2 to TRBJ1-6, with D unresolved. The germline V gene encodes CDR1 SNHLY and CDR2 FYNNEI. Trimming pared 3 bases from V and 7 bases from J, leaving 7 bases between. The CDR3 covers 13 residues. CDR3 sequence: CASSDSGNSPLHF. The CDR3 DNA follows: TGTGCCAGCAGTGACTCGGGGAATTCACCCCTCCACTTT.

The chain combines TRBV25-1 with TRBJ2-6, with a weak D call TRBD2 (5 bases). CDR3 size: 18 residues. Germline V gene sequence: CDR1 MGHDK, CDR2 SYGVNS. V was trimmed by 5 bases and J by 1 base, leaving 18 bases between them. DNA of the CDR3: TGTGCCAGCAGTTTATTGACCGGGGAGTCTTCTGGGGCCAACGTCCTGACTTTC. This sequence encodes CASSLLTGESSGANVLTF.